This TCR beta chain comes out of a study of CD8+ T cells in alopecia areata. Notes on the study in general: Especially in alopecia totalis/universalis, lesional scalp showed greater clonality than normal scalp did.

Germline CDR1 reads MGHDK; CDR2 reads SYGVNS. The CDR3 sequence is 12 residues long. V lost 7 bases to trimming and J lost 7 bases, with 10 bases between them. This clone was seen more than once but under ten times. As yet, its antigen is unknown. As the sequencing template, cDNA was produced by extracting RNA and reverse transcribing it. The data were produced by immunoSEQ multiplex PCR, yet TCRdb's version contains in-frame clones alone and is incomplete. The sample has 170,000 or so clones; approximately 62% are singletons. The sequences come from CD4+ T cells sorted from blood, collected at week 0. The clonotype was recovered from a human donor with alopecia areata. The V gene is TRBV25-1, the J gene TRBJ2-2, with D uncertain. The CDR3 region is CASNSDVGELFF. CDR3 nucleotides: TGTGCCAGCAACAGCGATGTCGGGGAGCTGTTTTTT.